Shown below are 15 T cell receptor beta chains from a single sample sequenced in a study of cytomegalovirus exposure and HLA in healthy donors. The study ran its PCR with 60 Vbeta and 13 Jbeta primers. Sequencing used immunoSEQ multiplex PCR; TCRdb keeps in-frame clones, though not all of them. Among approximately 100,000 clones, 79% were seen once, and the ten largest hold approximately 3.7%. Sequenced input: PBMCs. The source is a female donor in good health and CMV-seropositive.

V is TRBV4-1 and J is TRBJ2-5; TRBD1 aligns across 7 bases. The closer fit of TRBJ2-7 to the DNA end suggests the J call may be wrong. CDR1 is MGHRA and CDR2 is YSYEKL in the germline V gene. The CDR3 is made up of 15 amino acids. CDR3 region: CASSHDRDSAYEQYF. DNA for the CDR3: TGCGCCAGCAGCCATGACAGGGATTCGGCCTACGAGCAGTACTTC.

The chain has TRBV4-3 and TRBJ2-6; D unresolved. This CDR3 has 16 residues. V shed 1 base and J shed 0 bases, with 7 bases lying between them. The germline V gene has CDR1 LGHNA and CDR2 YSLEER. CDR3 in DNA: TGCGCCAGCAGCCAAGTTGGCAGCTCTGGGGCCAACGTCCTGACTTTC. Residues: CASSQVGSSGANVLTF.

The chain is built from TRBV18 and TRBJ2-5; 8 bases align to TRBD2. The V gene's germline CDR1 is KGHSH and CDR2 LQKENI. The CDR3 has 15 amino acids. V gave up 3 bases and J gave up 4 bases; unmatched junction bases: 7. The CDR3 loop reads CASSPIGGGGETQYF. CDR3 nucleotides: TGTGCCAGCTCACCGATCGGGGGGGGAGGAGAGACCCAGTACTTC. The complete variable domain, with remaining parts taken from reference TRBV18 and TRBJ2-5, reads NAGVMQNPRHLVRRRGQEARLRCSPMKGHSHVYWYRQLPEEGLKFMVYLQKENIIDESGMPKERFSAEFPKEGPSILRIQQVVRGDSAAYFCASSPIGGGGETQYFGPGTRLLVL.

The rearrangement links TRBV5-1 to TRBJ2-1; weak D call: TRBD1 (6 bases). The CDR3 spans 13 residues. CDR1 is SGHRS and CDR2 is YFSETQ in the germline V gene. Trimming took off 5 bases at V and 2 bases at J, with 8 bases between the two ends. The CDR3 reads CASRGQTYNEQFF. As DNA, the CDR3 is TGCGCCAGCAGGGGACAAACCTACAATGAGCAGTTCTTC.

The sample holds a few counts of this clone. This chain uses TRBV6-5 with TRBJ2-3; 10 bases are a match to TRBD2. This CDR3 is built from 14 residues. V lost 6 bases and J lost 5; bases outside the gene matches: 5. CDR1 and CDR2 from the germline V gene are MNHEY and SVGAGI. CDR3 DNA: TGTGCCAGCAGGGCTGGGACTAGCGTAGATACGCAGTATTTT. Translation: CASRAGTSVDTQYF.

The chain couples TRBV5-1 to TRBJ2-7, with TRBD1 matching 7 bases. After removal of 0 bases from V and 6 bases from J, the junction contained 6 bases not matched to a gene. The CDR3 extends over 14 amino acids. CDR1 is SGHRS and CDR2 is YFSETQ in the germline V gene. CDR3: CASSLEGAAFEQYF. The CDR3 DNA reads TGCGCCAGCAGCTTGGAGGGGGCAGCGTTCGAGCAGTACTTC.

The chain couples TRBV11-2 to TRBJ2-7; TRBD1 matches 12 bases. This CDR3 is built from 17 residues. Germline V lookup: CDR1 SGHAT, CDR2 FQNNGV. The V gene end was trimmed by 0 bases and the J gene end by 6 bases; junction bases not matched to a gene: 9. The CDR3 region is CASSLEGGTGGFREQYF. Written as DNA, the CDR3 is TGTGCCAGCAGCTTAGAGGGGGGGACAGGGGGCTTTCGCGAGCAGTACTTC.

The genes are TRBV29-1 and TRBJ1-4; 8 bases line up with TRBD1. The CDR3 has 15 amino acids. Losses at the gene ends were 6 bases for V and 5 bases for J; bases not matched to a gene: 11. Germline V gives CDR1 SQVTM, CDR2 ANQGSEA. CDR3 coding DNA: TGCAGCGTGAAGGACAGGGCGGGTCCCAATGAAAAACTGTTTTTT. Protein product: CSVKDRAGPNEKLFF.

This clone was detected only once. J is TRBJ1-3 and V is TRBV27; 7 nucleotides agree with TRBD1. V trimming: 6 bases; J trimming: 4 bases; junction bases outside the gene matches: 3. Per germline, CDR1 MNHEY and CDR2 SMNVEV (reference sequence). The CDR3 totals 13 residues. CDR3 in DNA: TGTGCCAGCAGCTCGACAGGGGGAAACACCATATATTTT. Translating gives CASSSTGGNTIYF.

The chain combines TRBV29-1 with TRBJ1-4; D might be TRBD1 (6 bases). The length of the CDR3 is 14 residues. Between the trimmed V and J ends, which lost 4 bases and 2 bases, there was a span of 11 bases. Per germline, CDR1 SQVTM and CDR2 ANQGSEA. Here the CDR3 reads CSVGTAPTNEKLFF. CDR3 DNA sequence: TGCAGCGTTGGGACAGCACCCACTAATGAAAAACTGTTTTTT.

The table lists this clone with a few counts. The genes are TRBV5-3 and TRBJ2-1; D unclear. TRBV5-3 is assigned to the ORF class and has an uncertain function. Deletions cut 6 bases from V and 6 bases from J, with 4 bases between. The CDR3 spans 10 residues. The CDR3 DNA follows: TGTGCCAGAACTCCCAATGAGCAGTTCTTC. As protein: CARTPNEQFF.

For the CDR3, the DNA is TGTGCCAGTAGGCAGGGTGTCGGGGAGCTGTTTTTT. Protein: CASRQGVGELFF. The rearrangement links TRBV19 to TRBJ2-2; maybe TRBD1 (5 bases). This CDR3 is built from 12 residues. CDR1 is LNHDA, CDR2 SQIVND, per germline (reference sequence). Between the trimmed V and J ends, which lost 6 bases and 7 bases, there was a span of 9 bases.

The chain employs TRBV30 and TRBJ2-3; 10 positions match TRBD2. The V gene end was trimmed by 5 bases and the J gene end by 0 bases; junction bases not matched to a gene: 8. The length of the CDR3 is 16 residues. CDR1 and CDR2 from the germline V gene are GTSNPN and SVGIG (reference sequence). As DNA, the CDR3 is TGTGCCTGGGCCCTCGGACTAGCGGCTAGCACAGATACGCAGTATTTT. It encodes CAWALGLAASTDTQYF.

J is TRBJ2-2 and V is TRBV5-8, with 7 nucleotides matching TRBD2. Germline CDR1 SGHTS, CDR2 YDEGEE. The CDR3 is 16 amino acids. V lost 0 bases to trimming and J lost 6 bases; unmatched junction nucleotides: 8. The chain's CDR3 is CASSLATRERAGELFF. CDR3 nucleotides: TGTGCCAGCAGCTTGGCCACGCGGGAGAGGGCCGGGGAGCTGTTTTTT.

The rearrangement links TRBV10-3 to TRBJ2-3; TRBD2 aligns across 11 bases. Germline lookup yields CDR1 ENHRY and CDR2 SYGVKD. The J segment lost 2 bases and the V segment lost 4 bases, leaving 11 bases of the junction unmatched. The CDR3 spans 18 residues. CDR3 bases: TGTGCCATCAGTGGGGGCGGTCCGGGACTAGCGGTCACAGATACGCAGTATTTT. This sequence encodes CAISGGGPGLAVTDTQYF.